This T cell receptor beta chain comes out of a study of CD8 T cells in ankylosing spondylitis. The study's findings and limits: Peripheral blood samples showed relatively rare disease-linked clones, and these clones were CD8+. Apparently characteristic of ankylosing spondylitis blood was a TCR beta motif (about 8 highly homologous variants). There were earlier reports of some motif variants in reactive arthritis synovial fluid and blood. The study looked at matched synovial fluid samples from ankylosing spondylitis patients. Disease-linked clones were reported to be significantly enriched there.

Concerning this clonotype: Its cognate antigen is unknown.

This CDR3 has 14 amino acids. V lost 6 bases to trimming and J lost 6 bases; unmatched junction nucleotides: 4. Making the TCR beta libraries involved quantitative 5'-RACE with molecular barcodes. MiXCR was run by TCRdb on the 5' RACE reads, yielding one entry per CDR3 protein. The sample has fewer than 500,000 distinct CDR3 sequences; 20% to 30% are singletons. The sequencing sample was made of blood, either unsorted or a sorted T cell fraction (not recorded which). The chain carries TRBV12-3 or TRBV12-4 and TRBJ1-6; 8 bases are a match to TRBD1. The sequence came from a male donor with ankylosing spondylitis. The CDR3: CASSRTGSNSPLHF. CDR3 DNA: TGTGCCAGCAGCAGGACAGGGTCTAATTCACCCCTCCACTTT.